This T cell receptor beta chain is from a study of cytomegalovirus exposure and HLA in healthy donors. Note on this clone: Its target is unknown.

Donors had nominal health at sampling but likely had unrecorded immune exposures. Unmatched junction bases numbered 4, after V lost 3 bases and J lost 11 bases. Germline assignment: CDR1 MGHDK and CDR2 SYGVNS. CDR3 length: 13 residues. Vbeta (60) and Jbeta (13) primers were used in the PCR. The method was immunoSEQ multiplex PCR; TCRdb's version includes in-frame clones alone and lacks a portion of them. The top ten clones hold approximately 1.7% of a sample with approximately 150,000 clones, more than 60% of them seen once. Study-wide results and limits: Per a prior analysis, the majority of TCR beta V segments were productive roughly 87% or roughly 30% of the time. A further, later analysis showed that HLA-associated TCR beta chains (compared with equally common others) were more clonally expanded. It was in a later analysis that TCR association rates were seen to vary by HLA locus, highest for DRB1 and lowest for HLA-C.

The chain carries TRBV25-1 and TRBJ1-6; TRBD1 agrees at 7 bases. Sequenced: PBMCs. The sequence was collected from a male donor in good health and CMV-seronegative. The CDR3 here is CASSETGRTPLHF. CDR3 nucleotides: TGTGCCAGCAGTGAGACAGGGCGAACACCCCTCCACTTT.